Each of the 28 T cell receptor beta chains below was sequenced from the same sample in a study of T cells in Graves' hyperthyroidism and ophthalmopathy. TCR beta CDR3 regions were amplified from RNA. The TCR CDR3 first-round RT-PCR relied on the HTBI primer set. Using its own MiXCR run on the multiplex PCR reads, TCRdb lists one record per CDR3 protein. The data contain 500,000 to 650,000 distinct CDR3 sequences, 14% of them singletons. Sequencing was done on a sample of blood. The receptors here all came from a woman between 45 and 65 years old with Graves' ophthalmopathy.

Many counts were recorded for this clonotype. V gene TRBV7-8 combines with J gene TRBJ2-1, with 7 bases that match TRBD1. Germline values: CDR1 SGHVS, CDR2 FQNEAQ. The CDR3 is 14 residues long. V lost 5 bases and J lost 6; bases outside the gene matches: 7. The CDR3 DNA follows: TGTGCCAGCAGCAATAAACCAGGGGGCAATGAGCAGTTCTTC. Translation: CASSNKPGGNEQFF.

In its sample, this clonotype was seen many times. The rearrangement links TRBV18 to TRBJ2-7; unclear D gene. The V gene's germline CDR1 is KGHSH and CDR2 LQKENI. Trimming took off 5 bases at V and 4 bases at J, with 15 bases between the two ends. This CDR3 region has 14 residues. In DNA, the CDR3 is TGTGCCAGCTCAACGTCGGCAACTAAGTACGAGCAGTACTTC. It yields the protein CASSTSATKYEQYF. Based on the CDR3 plus reference TRBV18 and TRBJ2-7, the full variable domain is NAGVMQNPRHLVRRRGQEARLRCSPMKGHSHVYWYRQLPEEGLKFMVYLQKENIIDESGMPKERFSAEFPKEGPSILRIQQVVRGDSAAYFCASSTSATKYEQYFGPGTRLTVT.

This clonotype has at least ten counts. The chain combines TRBV7-9 with TRBJ1-2; a possible D gene is TRBD1 (5 bases). Germline V lookup: CDR1 SEHNR, CDR2 FQNEAQ (reference sequence). This CDR3 contains 12 residues. Deletions cut 5 bases from V and 4 bases from J, with 8 bases between. The CDR3 reads CASSPDSYGYTF. CDR3 nucleotides: TGTGCCAGCAGCCCTGACAGCTATGGCTACACCTTC.

Of note for this clonotype: This sequence may be a read error, since a much larger clone differs from it by one base. The chain carries TRBV3-1 and TRBJ2-3, with 8 bases fitting TRBD2. V was clipped by 0 bases and J by 5 bases; unmatched bases: 4. Germline loops: CDR1 LGHDT, CDR2 YNNKEL (reference sequence). This CDR3 has 15 residues. CDR3 nucleotides: TGTGCCAGCAGCCAAGAGGGACTAGAGATAGATACGCAGTATTTT. Translated, it gives CASSQEGLEIDTQYF.

The V gene is TRBV28, the J gene TRBJ2-7; 8 bases are a match to TRBD1. Germline V lookup: CDR1 MDHEN, CDR2 SYDVKM. This CDR3 spans 14 amino acids. Trimming removed 6 bases from V and 1 base from J; junction bases left unmatched: 5. Written as DNA, the CDR3 is TGTGCCAGCAGCTCGACAGGGGAGTCCTACGAGCAGTACTTC. Protein: CASSSTGESYEQYF.

This clonotype was seen at least ten times. The V call is TRBV2, the J call TRBJ1-2; the D is unclear. The CDR3 extends over 12 amino acids. Per the germline V gene, CDR1 is SNHLY and CDR2 is FYNNEI. V lost 7 bases and J 4 bases, leaving 10 bases between the germline ends. The DNA of the CDR3 is TGTGCCAGCAAGGGAACAGTCTATGGCTACACCTTC. It translates to CASKGTVYGYTF.

This clonotype appeared many times. The chain combines TRBV7-9 with TRBJ2-1; D possibly corresponds to TRBD2 (5 bases). V lost 7 bases, J lost 3 bases, and 16 bases lay in between. The CDR3 contains 15 residues. The germline CDR1 and CDR2 sequences are SEHNR and FQNEAQ (reference sequence). The CDR3 DNA sequence: TGTGCCAGCACCCCCGGTGGGAGCTTCTACAATGAGCAGTTCTTC. Translated, it gives CASTPGGSFYNEQFF.

The V call is TRBV28, the J call TRBJ2-2; TRBD2 matches 10 bases. V lost 3 bases and J lost 8; bases outside the gene matches: 6. The length of the CDR3 is 15 residues. Germline CDR1 reads MDHEN; CDR2 reads SYDVKM. The CDR3 DNA sequence: TGTGCCAGCAGTTTGCTAGCGGGAGTAGATGGGGAGCTGTTTTTT. This sequence encodes CASSLLAGVDGELFF.

This clonotype was picked up many times. The chain couples TRBV2 to TRBJ2-1; D is perhaps TRBD2 (6 bases). Germline V CDR1 and CDR2: SNHLY, FYNNEI. V was shortened by 4 bases and J by 0 bases, with 10 bases between the two germline ends. The CDR3 is 15 amino acids. This CDR3 reads CASSASEDSYNEQFF. The CDR3 DNA reads TGTGCCAGCAGTGCTAGCGAAGACTCCTACAATGAGCAGTTCTTC. Together with reference TRBV2 and TRBJ2-1, the CDR3 gives the full variable domain: EPEVTQTPSHQVTQMGQEVILRCVPISNHLYFYWYRQILGQKVEFLVSFYNNEISEKSEIFDDQFSVERPDGSNFTLKIRSTKLEDSAMYFCASSASEDSYNEQFFGPGTRLTVL.

This clonotype was observed a handful of times. The chain recombines TRBV15 with TRBJ1-3; D is uncertain. Germline CDR1 and CDR2: LNHNV and YYDKDF (reference sequence). The V and J ends lost 0 bases and 3 bases respectively, with 6 bases between them. The CDR3 covers 14 residues. CDR3 region: CATSRDGGGNTIYF. The CDR3 DNA is TGTGCCACCAGCAGAGACGGCGGTGGAAACACCATATATTTT.

For the CDR3, the DNA is TGTGCCAGCAGCGACAATCGACTAGCGGGAGGGATCTACAATGAGCAGTTCTTC. Amino acids: CASSDNRLAGGIYNEQFF. V usage is TRBV3-1 and J usage is TRBJ2-1; 14 bases line up with TRBD2. CDR3 size: 18 residues. The ends lost 5 bases at V and 3 bases at J; junction bases unmatched: 9. The germline CDR1 and CDR2 sequences are LGHDT and YNNKEL (reference sequence).

The chain joins TRBV2 to TRBJ2-6; 8 bases fit TRBD1. V trimming: 7 bases; J trimming: 4 bases; junction bases outside the gene matches: 9. The V gene's germline CDR1 is SNHLY and CDR2 FYNNEI. The CDR3 is 16 residues long. Here the CDR3 DNA reads TGTGCCAGCAAATCAGGGGGCGCAACCGGGGCCAACGTCCTGACTTTC. This codes for CASKSGGATGANVLTF.

This chain links TRBV6-1 with TRBJ2-1, with D possibly matching TRBD1 (6 bases). V was pared by 5 bases and J by 6 bases, with 20 bases between. This CDR3 region has 16 residues. Germline V gene lookup returns CDR1 MNHNS and CDR2 SASEGT. The CDR3 region is CASSRITGWGANEQFF. In DNA form, the CDR3 reads TGTGCCAGCAGTCGAATAACAGGGTGGGGTGCCAATGAGCAGTTCTTC.

In this sample, this clonotype turned up many times. The CDR3 reads CSASGGTGQETQYF. CDR3 bases: TGCAGTGCTAGTGGCGGGACAGGACAAGAGACCCAGTACTTC. The chain recombines TRBV20-1 with TRBJ2-5; 8 nucleotides agree with TRBD1. The J segment lost 2 bases and the V segment lost 3 bases, leaving 5 bases of the junction unmatched. The CDR3 consists of 14 residues. Looked up from germline, CDR1 is DFQATT and CDR2 is SNEGSKA (reference sequence).

J is TRBJ1-5 and V is TRBV6-2 or TRBV6-3; perhaps TRBD1 as D (5 bases). V lost 2 bases and J 5 bases, leaving 7 bases between the germline ends. CDR1 and CDR2 (germline): MNHEY, SVGEGT. The CDR3 totals 13 residues. CDR3 loop: CASSYVGDQPQHF. The CDR3 bases are TGTGCCAGCAGTTACGTGGGGGATCAGCCCCAGCATTTT.

The sample holds many counts of this clonotype. J is TRBJ1-4 and V is TRBV18, with D perhaps matching TRBD1 (6 bases). The V gene lost 3 bases and the J gene lost 2 bases, with 10 bases spanning the gap. This CDR3 region has 15 residues. Germline V lookup: CDR1 KGHSH, CDR2 LQKENI. The CDR3 DNA reads TGTGCCAGCTCACCGCTTACAGGGACTAATGAAAAACTGTTTTTT. This codes for CASSPLTGTNEKLFF.

This clonotype has a handful of counts. V is TRBV9 and J is TRBJ1-1, with a tentative D call TRBD1 (5 bases). CDR1 is SGDLS and CDR2 is YYNGEE in the germline V gene. V was pared by 3 bases and J by 5 bases, with 17 bases between. This CDR3 has 15 residues. Written as DNA, the CDR3 is TGTGCCAGCAGCGCCCCCCGGTCGGGGGAGACTGAAGCTTTCTTT. It codes for CASSAPRSGETEAFF.

The V call is TRBV19, the J call TRBJ2-2; TRBD2 is a possible D gene (6 bases). CDR3 length: 17 residues. Germline V lookup: CDR1 LNHDA, CDR2 SQIVND (reference sequence). Trimming left V 6 bases short and J 3 bases short, with 20 bases between. The CDR3 nucleotides read TGTGCCAGTAGCATCAAAAGGGCGGGAAAACACACCGGGGAGCTGTTTTTT. Its protein is CASSIKRAGKHTGELFF.

This clonotype was counted a few times. The chain recombines TRBV20-1 with TRBJ1-4; D ambiguous. The germline CDR1 and CDR2 sequences are DFQATT and SNEGSKA (reference sequence). This CDR3 is 17 amino acids long. The ends were cut back, 6 bases at V and 8 bases at J, with 28 bases in the middle. The CDR3 DNA is TGCAGTGCCCGTAGCGGGAGGCGCACCGGGGAGCGGGAAAAACTGTTTTTT. This encodes CSARSGRRTGEREKLFF.

This clonotype was detected ten times or more. The chain employs TRBV3-1 and TRBJ1-5; D may be TRBD1 (5 bases). The V gene's germline CDR1 is LGHDT and CDR2 YNNKEL (reference sequence). Trimming pared 1 base from V and 6 bases from J, leaving 10 bases between. CDR3 length: 14 residues. Written as DNA, the CDR3 is TGTGCCAGCAGCCAAGTGGGGGGTTCTCAGCCCCAGCATTTT. This gives the protein CASSQVGGSQPQHF.

This clonotype was detected many times. This chain joins TRBV2 and TRBJ1-2, with 10 bases lining up with TRBD1. The CDR3 runs 13 residues. Germline V CDR1 and CDR2: SNHLY, FYNNEI. V was pared by 9 bases and J by 3 bases, with 4 bases of the junction left unmatched. The DNA for the CDR3 is TGTGCCAGAGGGACAGGGGACGACTATGGCTACACCTTC. Amino acid sequence: CARGTGDDYGYTF.

A note on this clonotype: No conserved phenylalanine or tryptophan ends this CDR3, so it is likely a read error. This chain joins TRBV4-3 and TRBJ2-1, with D possibly matching TRBD2 (6 bases). Germline V gene data show CDR1 as LGHNA and CDR2 as YSLEER. The CDR3 length is 17 residues. The ends were cut back, 4 bases at V and 1 base at J, with 17 bases in the middle. CDR3 region: CASSPDPGEWSYNEQFL. CDR3 nucleotides: TGCGCCAGCAGCCCCGATCCGGGGGAGTGGTCCTACAATGAGCAGTTCCTC.

This chain joins TRBV25-1 and TRBJ2-5, with D hard to call. The CDR3 extends over 13 amino acids. The V and J ends lost 1 base and 4 bases respectively, with 7 bases between them. Germline values: CDR1 MGHDK, CDR2 SYGVNS. CDR3 loop: CASSEFGVETQYF. Here the CDR3 DNA reads TGTGCCAGCAGTGAATTTGGGGTAGAGACCCAGTACTTC.

This clonotype came up many times. The chain combines TRBV19 with TRBJ1-1; TRBD1 is a possible D gene (5 bases). CDR3 size: 14 residues. Looked up from germline, CDR1 is LNHDA and CDR2 is SQIVND (reference sequence). The V gene lost 0 bases and the J gene lost 1 base, with 6 bases spanning the gap. The CDR3 spells CASSIDGGNTEAFF. The CDR3 nucleotides are TGTGCCAGTAGTATAGATGGGGGGAACACTGAAGCTTTCTTT.

This clonotype was recorded many times. The chain uses TRBV6-2 or TRBV6-3 and TRBJ2-3; no firm D call. The CDR3 has 18 residues. The V and J ends lost 4 bases and 2 bases respectively, with 22 bases between them. Germline CDR1 and CDR2: MNHEY and SVGEGT. The CDR3: CASSWIVGRQTNTDTQYF. As DNA, the CDR3 is TGTGCCAGCAGTTGGATCGTAGGACGGCAAACCAACACAGATACGCAGTATTTT.

There are many counts of this clonotype. V and J are TRBV18 and TRBJ2-5; no clear D gene. The CDR3 consists of 12 residues. The germline V gene encodes CDR1 KGHSH and CDR2 LQKENI. V dropped 2 bases and J dropped 10 bases, with 11 bases sitting between them. As DNA, the CDR3 is TGTGCCAGCTCACCAAAATTGGCAGTCCAGTACTTC. Translation: CASSPKLAVQYF.

This clonotype was detected many times. The rearrangement uses TRBV7-3 and TRBJ2-3; 7 positions agree with TRBD2. Germline CDR1 SGHTA, CDR2 FQGTGA. With V trimmed by 5 bases and J by 6 bases, 5 bases remained unmatched. This CDR3 is built from 13 residues. Written as DNA, the CDR3 is TGTGCCAGCAGCACCGCTAGCGGCGATACGCAGTATTTT. It yields the protein CASSTASGDTQYF. Supplemented by reference TRBV7-3 and TRBJ2-3, the full variable domain reads GAGVSQTPSNKVTEKGKYVELRCDPISGHTALYWYRQSLGQGPEFLIYFQGTGAADDSGLPNDRFFAVRPEGSVSTLKIQRTERGDSAVYLCASSTASGDTQYFGPGTRLTVL.

This clonotype was recorded many times. V gene TRBV2 combines with J gene TRBJ1-1; D may be TRBD1 (5 bases). CDR3 length equals 12 residues. Germline V gene lookup returns CDR1 SNHLY and CDR2 FYNNEI. V lost 2 bases and J 6 bases, leaving 7 bases between the germline ends. DNA of the CDR3: TGTGCCAGCAGTGAATCGGGGGCTGAAGCTTTCTTT. It specifies CASSESGAEAFF.